Following are 18 T cell receptor beta chains from one sample sequenced in a study of blood T cell repertoires in COVID-19. Some clones are missing from TCRdb's copy, which holds only in-frame ones; the method was immunoSEQ multiplex PCR. The repertoire holds a few hundred thousand clones, more than 75% seen once, with less than 1.5% in the top ten. The sample comprised PBMCs or T cells enriched from blood (not recorded which). These receptors originate from a woman aged 18-30 years who had recovered from COVID-19.

The rearrangement links TRBV5-4 to TRBJ1-6; 9 bases match TRBD1. The CDR3 is 16 amino acids. After removal of 3 bases from V and 10 bases from J, the junction contained 11 bases not matched to a gene. In germline, CDR1 is SGHNT, CDR2 YYREEE (reference sequence). The CDR3 sequence is CASSSPQGAGWSPLHF. The CDR3 DNA follows: TGTGCCAGCAGCTCACCACAGGGGGCCGGTTGGTCACCCCTCCACTTT.

In its sample, this clone was seen once. This chain joins TRBV28 and TRBJ1-2; perhaps TRBD1 as D (6 bases). Between the trimmed V and J ends, which lost 5 bases and 6 bases, there was a span of 16 bases. The V gene's germline CDR1 is MDHEN and CDR2 SYDVKM. CDR3 length: 14 amino acids. The CDR3 loop reads CASSTLNRVDGYTF. The DNA for the CDR3 is TGTGCCAGCAGTACTCTGAACAGGGTGGATGGCTACACCTTC.

The chain uses TRBV27 and TRBJ2-1, with a weak D call TRBD1 (5 bases). CDR1 is MNHEY, CDR2 SMNVEV, per germline (reference sequence). With 2 bases removed from V and 5 bases from J, the gap between germline ends came to 19 bases. This CDR3 has 17 amino acids. CDR3: CASSLGWGAAGNNEQFF. In nucleotides, the CDR3 is TGTGCCAGCAGTTTAGGGTGGGGCGCAGCTGGGAACAATGAGCAGTTCTTC.

The chain links TRBV15 to TRBJ1-5; a weak D match, TRBD1 (5 bases). The assigned J gene may be wrong: the sequence end matches TRBJ2-3 better. CDR3 size: 15 residues. Germline V gene sequence: CDR1 LNHNV, CDR2 YYDKDF (reference sequence). In nucleotides, the CDR3 is TGTGCCACCAGCTTGGACCCGCAGGGCAATCAGCCCCAGTATTTT. Translation gives CATSLDPQGNQPQYF.

The V call is TRBV18, the J call TRBJ2-1, with TRBD2 matching 9 bases. The CDR3 sequence is 16 residues long. Per germline, CDR1 KGHSH and CDR2 LQKENI. The V segment lost 1 base and the J segment 4 bases; nucleotides outside the gene matches: 5. CDR3: CASSPRGGGDYNEQFF. Here the CDR3 DNA reads TGTGCCAGCTCACCACGGGGCGGGGGGGATTACAATGAGCAGTTCTTC.

The V call is TRBV7-8, the J call TRBJ1-2, with 8 bases matching TRBD1. CDR3 length equals 15 residues. Trimming took 2 bases from V and 3 from J; bases not matched to a gene: 5. Germline V lookup: CDR1 SGHVS, CDR2 FQNEAQ. The CDR3 sequence is CASSLMDRADYGYTF. Here the CDR3 DNA reads TGTGCCAGCAGCTTAATGGACAGGGCGGACTATGGCTACACCTTC.

The chain recombines TRBV28 with TRBJ1-2; the match to TRBD1 covers 9 bases. The CDR3 loop spans 14 amino acids. The J segment lost 6 bases and the V segment lost 1 base, leaving 3 bases of the junction unmatched. From germline, CDR1 is MDHEN and CDR2 SYDVKM. The CDR3 nucleotides are TGTGCCAGCAGTTTATTGACAGGGGGAGATGGCTACACCTTC. Its protein is CASSLLTGGDGYTF.

Only one count was recorded for this clone. V and J are TRBV30 and TRBJ1-5; 9 bases line up with TRBD1. This CDR3 contains 14 residues. From germline, CDR1 is GTSNPN and CDR2 SVGIG (reference sequence). Losses at the gene ends were 4 bases for V and 4 bases for J; bases not matched to a gene: 5. The CDR3 spells CAWNRDRENQPQHF. The CDR3 DNA follows: TGTGCCTGGAACCGGGACAGGGAAAATCAGCCCCAGCATTTT.

The chain combines TRBV5-1 with TRBJ1-4, with D possibly TRBD1 on 5 matching bases. Trimming stripped 0 bases from V and 8 bases from J, with 11 bases between. Looked up from germline, CDR1 is SGHRS and CDR2 is YFSETQ. This CDR3 comprises 14 residues. The CDR3 is CASSLEGAEEKLFF. DNA for the CDR3: TGCGCCAGCAGCTTGGAAGGGGCCGAGGAAAAACTGTTTTTT.

With regard to this clone: The same CDR3 is also encoded by other DNA sequences in this sample. The V gene is TRBV5-1, the J gene TRBJ1-1, with unresolved D. This CDR3 contains 13 residues. Trimming took off 2 bases at V and 1 base at J, with 6 bases between the two ends. CDR1 SGHRS and CDR2 YFSETQ come from the germline V gene. This chain's CDR3 is CASSLAQNTEAFF. The CDR3 nucleotides read TGCGCCAGCAGCTTAGCCCAGAACACTGAAGCTTTCTTT.

This clone was detected only a few times. The chain joins TRBV2 to TRBJ1-1; the D gene is possibly TRBD1 (5 bases). Deletions cut 5 bases from V and 1 base from J, with 14 bases between. Germline assignment: CDR1 SNHLY and CDR2 FYNNEI. CDR3 size: 15 residues. The CDR3 protein is CASSSPGGENTEAFF. The CDR3 coding sequence is TGTGCCAGCAGTTCCCCGGGGGGGGAGAACACTGAAGCTTTCTTT.

V gene TRBV7-3 combines with J gene TRBJ1-1, with D possibly matching TRBD1 (6 bases). The CDR3 is 14 residues long. Germline loops: CDR1 SGHTA, CDR2 FQGTGA. The germline V and J ends were trimmed by 5 bases and 2 bases, with 12 bases remaining between them. CDR3 in DNA: TGTGCCAGCAGCCCGGGGACAAGTAACACTGAAGCTTTCTTT. Translated, it gives CASSPGTSNTEAFF.

This sequence joins TRBV6-6 and TRBJ1-2, with 9 bases lining up with TRBD1. Germline V gene data show CDR1 as MNHNY and CDR2 as SVGAGI (reference sequence). Trimming removed 6 bases from V and 2 bases from J; junction bases left unmatched: 7. The CDR3 is 15 amino acids. CDR3 sequence: CASRRGTGQNYGYTF. CDR3 DNA: TGTGCCAGCAGGAGGGGGACAGGGCAAAACTATGGCTACACCTTC.

V and J are TRBV11-2 and TRBJ2-3, with 11 bases matching TRBD2. The CDR3 totals 15 residues. The germline V gene has CDR1 SGHAT and CDR2 FQNNGV. The V segment lost 3 bases and the J segment 3 bases; nucleotides outside the gene matches: 2. CDR3 sequence: CASSFLAGGTDTQYF. The CDR3 DNA sequence: TGTGCCAGCAGCTTCCTAGCGGGGGGTACAGATACGCAGTATTTT.

The V call is TRBV11-3, the J call TRBJ2-3, with TRBD1 matching over 7 bases. The CDR3 length is 16 residues. CDR1 is SGHNT and CDR2 is YENEEA in the germline V gene. V trimming: 0 bases; J trimming: 2 bases; junction bases outside the gene matches: 5. CDR3 sequence: CASSLDHKGATDTQYF. CDR3 nucleotides: TGTGCCAGCAGCTTAGATCACAAGGGGGCCACAGATACGCAGTATTTT.

V usage is TRBV6-4 and J usage is TRBJ2-7; D is possibly TRBD1 (6 bases). The CDR3 consists of 20 residues. V was trimmed by 0 bases and J by 7 bases, leaving 31 bases between them. Germline V gene data show CDR1 as MRHNA and CDR2 as SNTAGT. CDR3 residues: CASSDSICGRGPFEKREQYF. The CDR3 nucleotides are TGTGCCAGCAGTGACTCCATTTGTGGCAGGGGCCCTTTCGAGAAGAGGGAGCAGTACTTC.

The chain links TRBV7-9 to TRBJ1-4; weak D call: TRBD1 (6 bases). Trimming took off 3 bases at V and 4 bases at J, with 12 bases between the two ends. Looked up from germline, CDR1 is SEHNR and CDR2 is FQNEAQ (reference sequence). There are 15 residues in the CDR3. This CDR3 reads CASSLVQGFNEKLFF. CDR3 nucleotide sequence: TGTGCCAGCAGCTTGGTACAGGGTTTTAATGAAAAACTGTTTTTT.

The chain combines TRBV10-3 with TRBJ1-6; tentative D call: TRBD1 (5 bases). The length of the CDR3 is 16 residues. CDR1 and CDR2 from the germline V gene are ENHRY and SYGVKD. V was clipped by 0 bases and J by 10 bases, with 16 bases between them. Here the CDR3 DNA reads TGTGCCATCAGTGAGTCGCGAGTCAGGGCAAGGTCACCCCTCCACTTT. Amino acids: CAISESRVRARSPLHF.